This TCR beta chain derives from a study of blood T cell repertoires in COVID-19 (dated by TCRdb to about 2020). About the full investigation: Samples from collaborators originated in the United States, Italy and Spain and spanned both the acute and convalescent phases of COVID-19. The prospective study material was composed of cDNA or gDNA derived from T cells, B-cell-depleted T cells, or PBMCs. Deeply sampled blood TCRbeta repertoires from subjects exposed to, actively infected with, or recovered from COVID-19 were included in the dataset. A freely available public database, intended as a resource for researchers studying the immune response to SARS-CoV-2, is where the repertoires were released. The samples were drawn from the first 160 participants of the ongoing ImmuneRACE study and from over a thousand subjects provided by 6 global collaborators. Sample metadata almost always included a de-identified subject ID, COVID-19 status, age in years and sex. Where HLA class I and class II types were available, the types were taken from metadata supplied by the sample provider, not from assay-based typing. The study at large found these results: Clinical and demographic metadata were provided uncurated, with the amount varying by source and participant.

The immunoSEQ Assay, a bias-controlled multiplex PCR, was used to amplify TCRbeta CDR3 regions from genomic DNA. Processing in the source paper ran as follows. Within the assay, amplification of reference gene primers was used to estimate how many nucleated cells each sample contained. Sequence reads were collapsed and filtered to measure the absolute abundance of every unique TCRbeta CDR3 rearrangement. For each sample, productive Simpson clonality was calculated as the square root of Simpson's diversity index across productive rearrangements. Held by TCRdb, this immuneACCESS table contains in-frame sequences only and omits some clones. Under half of the omission traces to an unresolved V gene where checked; the cause of the rest is unknown. V and J calls and clone size are copied from that table; D and trimming were computed from the DNA. The sample table records 100,000 to 150,000 clones; 70% to 90% of these occur just once. The leading ten clones occupy over 1% of the sample.

Details on this clone: The antigen it binds to is not known. No base quality information exists; no much larger clone differs at one position.

CDR1 and CDR2 are read off the germline V gene as SGHAT and FQNNGV. Relative to germline, V is missing 0 bases and J is missing 5 bases, with 8 bases of the junction outside any gene match. The CDR3 sequence holds 17 residues, the cysteine and phenylalanine included. Solely the CDR3 DNA is kept, with 51 bases framed from the first base. Collaborating institutions collected whole blood in K2EDTA tubes following their own protocols. For TCRbeta analysis, collaborators shipped samples as frozen whole blood, isolated PBMCs, or DNA extracted from either of those sample types. The receptor was isolated from a woman of 80 years or more with acute or convalescent COVID-19. Rearrangement joined TRBV11-2 to TRBJ2-2; TRBD2 aligns with 8 central bases. Sample: peripheral blood. The DNA is TGTGCCAGCAGCTTAGACGGCGGGGGGTTGAAAACCGGGGAGCTGTTTTTT. Protein translation: CASSLDGGGLKTGELFF.